Listed below are T cell receptor beta chains from one sample, sequenced in a study of CD8+CD57+ T cells in acquired aplastic anemia. TCRdb reanalysed the reads using MiXCR and keeps one entry per CDR3 protein. The sample lists roughly 200,000 distinct CDR3 sequences; roughly 65% were seen once. Sequencing used sorted CD4+, CD8+, or CD8+CD57+ T cells (not recorded which) from PBMCs. The source of these receptors is a human donor with aplastic anemia. CDR3s include the opening cysteine and the closing phenylalanine or tryptophan. Fields, in order: V gene, clone size, D gene, J gene, CDR3 DNA, CDR3 protein. A D gene is named only where the DNA matches it firmly. Clone size, where shown, is once, few, many, or a class for clones that have expanded.

>TRBV7-2|.|TRBD2|TRBJ2-3
TGTGCCAGCAGCTCCGCTAGCGGGATTAGCACAGATACGCAGTATTTT
CASSSASGISTDTQYF
>TRBV7-8|many|.|TRBJ2-7
TGTGCCAGCAGCTTAGGGAACGAGCAGTACTTC
CASSLGNEQYF
>TRBV19|few|TRBD1|TRBJ1-1
TGTGCCAGTAGGACCAGGGGGCTCGACACTGAAGCTTTCTTT
CASRTRGLDTEAFF
>TRBV19|once|.|TRBJ1-5
TGTGCCAGTAATAGGGATTATACAGGTCAGCCCCAGCATTTT
CASNRDYTGQPQHF
>TRBV24-1|.|TRBD1|TRBJ1-2
TGTGCCACCTCGACAGGGATCGGTGGCTACACCTTC
CATSTGIGGYTF
>TRBV29-1|.|.|TRBJ2-1
TGCAGCCTAGGGCTCCACAATGAGCAGTTCTTC
CSLGLHNEQFF
>TRBV6-5|.|TRBD1|TRBJ2-7
TGTGCCAGCAGTTACTCCACAGGGGGCTTTTTCTACGAGCAGTACTTC
CASSYSTGGFFYEQYF
>TRBV19|.|.|TRBJ1-1
TGTGCCAGTAGTATGCAACGGTTGAACACTGAAGCTTTCTTT
CASSMQRLNTEAFF
>TRBV20-1|.|.|TRBJ2-7
TGCAGTGCTAGTAGGGGGGCACACTACGAGCAGTACTTC
CSASRGAHYEQYF
>TRBV7-8|.|.|TRBJ2-3
TGTGCCAGCAGTGATTCGGGACACAGGAGCACAGATACGCAGTATTTT
CASSDSGHRSTDTQYF
>TRBV7-8|.|TRBD1|TRBJ1-1
TGTGCCAGCAACGGGGGACAGCACACTGAAGCTTTCTTT
CASNGGQHTEAFF
>TRBV6-5|many|TRBD1|TRBJ1-2
TGTGCCACCGGGACAGACAATGGCTACACCTTC
CATGTDNGYTF
>TRBV9|many|TRBD2|TRBJ2-3
TGTGCCAGCAGCGTAGGGGGAAATGCGGGGGCGCAGTATTTT
CASSVGGNAGAQYF
>TRBV20-1|few|TRBD2|TRBJ2-7
TGCAGTGCTAGGCTAGCGGGGGGCGAGCAGTACTTC
CSARLAGGEQYF
>TRBV5-6|.|TRBD1|TRBJ1-1
TGTGCCAGCAGCTTTCCTAGGACAGGGGATAACACTGAAGCTTTCTTT
CASSFPRTGDNTEAFF
>TRBV7-9|.|.|TRBJ2-3
TGTGCTAGCAGCATTAGTCCGGTCCAGGATACGCAGTATTTT
CASSISPVQDTQYF
>TRBV6-1|.|.|TRBJ2-7
TGTGCCACCCCCTACGAGCAGTACTTC
CATPYEQYF
>TRBV2|once|.|TRBJ2-7
TGTGCCAGCAGTATCCCGCAGGACTCCTACGAGCAGTACTTC
CASSIPQDSYEQYF
>TRBV7-2|.|.|TRBJ1-5
TGTGCCAGCAGCCGACAGCGTAATAGCAATCAGCCCCAGCATTTT
CASSRQRNSNQPQHF
>TRBV14|once|.|TRBJ1-6
TGTGCCAGCAGCCAAGCAGGGAGAGGCACAGGTTCACCCCTCCACTTT
CASSQAGRGTGSPLHF
>TRBV15|.|.|TRBJ2-3
TGTGCCACCAGTGTTAGCGGTGCTAGCACAGATACGCAGTATTTT
CATSVSGASTDTQYF
>TRBV7-9|.|TRBD1|TRBJ2-3
TGTGCCAGCAGCTTAGGGACAGGGACTGTTGCAGATACGCAGTATTTT
CASSLGTGTVADTQYF
>TRBV10-3|few|.|TRBJ2-1
TGTGCCATCAGTGCTAGTAGGGGGGGCGGCAATGAGCAGTTCTTC
CAISASRGGGNEQFF